The 32 T cell receptor beta chains presented below share a single source sample, sequenced in a study of blood T cells in healthy people across ages (dated by TCRdb to 2014 to 2015). The library was built by means of 5' RACE. TCRdb shows the sequencer as Illumina HiSeq 2500. A second PCR of about 6 to 12 cycles was performed with a sample-barcoded 5' primer and a J-beta primer mix. TCRdb trimmed public reads at Q25 via fastp, called clones via MiXCR and kept in-frame beta chains. For every CDR3 protein sequence, its rows merge into one entry that carries the most common genes and DNA. This sample holds some 760,000 distinct CDR3 sequences; 25% were observed only once. The ten largest clones take up 9.4% of the sample. Separately, the same data were catalogued under a study of T cells of mothers and their children.

The specimen sequenced was blood. The receptors were gathered from a boy aged 5-17 years in good health.

V and J are TRBV6-5 and TRBJ2-2; D not certain. Germline V gene data show CDR1 as MNHEY and CDR2 as SVGAGI. The CDR3 extends over 15 amino acids. V was clipped by 7 bases and J by 10 bases, with 22 bases between them. DNA for the CDR3: TGTGCCAGCATTAATCTCATGGGCGGTGGGGTGGAGCTGTTTTTT. Translated: CASINLMGGGVELFF.

This clonotype was seen only a few times. V is TRBV5-1 and J is TRBJ2-7; 9 nucleotides agree with TRBD1. V dropped 4 bases and J dropped 4; count of bases not matched to a gene: 12. Germline V CDR1 and CDR2: SGHRS, YFSETQ. CDR3 size: 16 residues. CDR3 loop: CASSTRDRDSNYEQYF. Here the CDR3 DNA reads TGCGCCAGCAGCACCCGGGACAGGGATTCCAATTACGAGCAGTACTTC.

This clonotype was observed a handful of times. The rearrangement uses TRBV20-1 and TRBJ2-3, with 9 positions matching TRBD2. J lost 2 bases, V lost 1 base, and 16 bases had no gene match. The germline gives CDR1 DFQATT, CDR2 SNEGSKA (reference sequence). The CDR3 covers 19 residues. The CDR3 sequence is CSARGVVSGSHSSTDTQYF. The CDR3 DNA sequence: TGCAGTGCTAGAGGGGTCGTTAGCGGGAGCCATTCCTCCACAGATACGCAGTATTTT.

V gene TRBV9 combines with J gene TRBJ1-2, with TRBD1 matching 9 bases. Germline assignment: CDR1 SGDLS and CDR2 YYNGEE. CDR3 length: 14 residues. The V gene end was trimmed by 4 bases and the J gene end by 7 bases; junction bases not matched to a gene: 8. CDR3 protein: CASSSTGTGFGYTF. CDR3 nucleotides: TGTGCCAGCAGCTCCACCGGGACAGGGTTTGGCTACACCTTC. Together with reference TRBV9 and TRBJ1-2, the CDR3 gives the full variable domain: DSGVTQTPKHLITATGQRVTLRCSPRSGDLSVYWYQQSLDQGLQFLIQYYNGEERAKGNILERFSAQQFPDLHSELNLSSLELGDSALYFCASSSTGTGFGYTFGSGTRLTVV.

This clonotype was picked up a small number of times. The chain couples TRBV5-5 to TRBJ2-6; TRBD1 might be the D (5 bases). The CDR3 extends over 15 amino acids. Germline loops: CDR1 SGHKS, CDR2 YYEKEE (reference sequence). V lost 1 base to trimming and J lost 3 bases, with 8 bases between them. CDR3 sequence reads: CASSLWQGGANVLTF. DNA of the CDR3: TGTGCCAGCAGCTTGTGGCAGGGTGGGGCCAACGTCCTGACTTTC. The full variable domain, with the rest looked up from reference TRBV5-5 and TRBJ2-6, is DAGVTQSPTHLIKTRGQQVTLRCSPISGHKSVSWYQQVLGQGPQFIFQYYEKEERGRGNFPDRFSARQFPNYSSELNVNALLLGDSALYLCASSLWQGGANVLTFGAGSRLTVL.

The V call is TRBV3-1, the J call TRBJ2-5, with 8 bases that match TRBD2. This CDR3 region has 16 residues. Trimming removed 2 bases from V and 1 base from J; junction bases left unmatched: 6. Germline assignment: CDR1 LGHDT and CDR2 YNNKEL (reference sequence). CDR3 region: CASSQRRGASQETQYF. In DNA, the CDR3 is TGTGCCAGCAGCCAACGGCGGGGGGCCTCCCAAGAGACCCAGTACTTC.

This clonotype was seen only a few times. The CDR3 here is CASSRPWEYEQFF. The DNA for the CDR3 is TGTGCCAGCAGCCGCCCCTGGGAGTATGAGCAGTTCTTC. This chain connects TRBV14 to TRBJ2-1; tentative D call: TRBD2 (5 bases). Germline CDR1 SGHDN, CDR2 FVKESK. The CDR3 is 13 residues long. Deletions cut 4 bases from V and 8 bases from J, with 12 bases between.

V and J are TRBV6-5 and TRBJ2-1; 9 nucleotides match TRBD2. The end of the DNA aligns better with TRBJ2-5, so the J call may be wrong. Looked up from germline, CDR1 is MNHEY and CDR2 is SVGAGI. The CDR3 is 15 residues long. The CDR3: CASSSLSGSGETQYF. The CDR3 DNA follows: TGTGCCAGCAGTTCTCTTAGCGGGAGTGGAGAGACCCAGTACTTC.

The V gene is TRBV4-1, the J gene TRBJ2-7, with D hard to call. CDR1 MGHRA and CDR2 YSYEKL come from the germline V gene. CDR3 length equals 14 residues. V was shortened by 1 base and J by 0 bases, with 7 bases between the two germline ends. The CDR3 DNA is TGCGCCAGCAGCCAAGTAGAGAGCTCCTACGAGCAGTACTTC. The encoded protein is CASSQVESSYEQYF.

This clonotype was seen only a few times. The J gene is TRBJ2-7, the V gene TRBV19; a weak D match, TRBD1 (5 bases). This CDR3 is 13 amino acids long. Germline CDR1 and CDR2: LNHDA and SQIVND (reference sequence). The V end was cut by 5 bases, the J end by 3 bases, with 11 bases between. CDR3 sequence: CASSPDSIYEQYF. The CDR3 DNA sequence: TGTGCCAGTAGTCCTGACAGTATCTACGAGCAGTACTTC.

The chain employs TRBV7-2 and TRBJ2-7, with D perhaps TRBD1 or TRBD2 (5 bases each). CDR3 size: 14 residues. The V and J ends lost 6 bases and 4 bases respectively, with 16 bases between them. Germline V gives CDR1 SGHTA, CDR2 FQGNSA. Here the CDR3 DNA reads TGTGCCAGCAGTCGCGGACTTGGGGCTTACGAGCAGTACTTC. Its protein is CASSRGLGAYEQYF. Drawing the rest from reference TRBV7-2 and TRBJ2-7, the complete variable domain is GAGVSQSPSNKVTEKGKDVELRCDPISGHTALYWYRQSLGQGLEFLIYFQGNSAPDKSGLPSDRFSAERTGGSVSTLTIQRTQQEDSAVYLCASSRGLGAYEQYFGPGTRLTVT.

This clonotype was recorded a few times. The J gene is TRBJ2-1, the V gene TRBV9, with 7 positions matching TRBD1. The DNA end is more similar to TRBJ2-5, so the J call may be wrong. CDR1 is SGDLS, CDR2 YYNGEE, per germline. This CDR3 region has 16 residues. For the CDR3, the DNA is TGTGCCAGCAGCGTAGCCTACACAGGGGCGCTCGGGACCCAGTACTTC. It specifies CASSVAYTGALGTQYF.

This clonotype was seen repeatedly, ten times or more. The chain recombines TRBV29-1 with TRBJ2-5, with 7 bases identical to TRBD1. Trimming at V came to 6 bases and at J to 1 base, leaving 5 bases not matched to a gene. Germline CDR1 SQVTM, CDR2 ANQGSEA. CDR3 length: 13 amino acids. This chain's CDR3 is CSVRPGGQETQYF. The CDR3 DNA sequence: TGCAGCGTCCGCCCAGGGGGCCAAGAGACCCAGTACTTC.

J is TRBJ2-1 and V is TRBV9, with 7 nucleotides matching TRBD1. This CDR3 contains 14 residues. Per the germline V gene, CDR1 is SGDLS and CDR2 is YYNGEE. The ends lost 2 bases at V and 7 bases at J; junction bases unmatched: 6. CDR3 loop: CASSVDRNSNEQFF. In nucleotides, the CDR3 is TGTGCCAGCAGCGTGGACAGGAATTCGAATGAGCAGTTCTTC.

This clonotype was seen a handful of times. The rearrangement uses TRBV7-2 and TRBJ2-7, with D possibly being TRBD1 (6 bases). The CDR3 loop spans 15 amino acids. CDR1 and CDR2 (germline): SGHTA, FQGNSA. Trimming removed 3 bases at V and 2 bases at J, with 14 bases between. The CDR3 sequence: CASSFGTGTTYEQYF. The CDR3 bases are TGTGCCAGCAGCTTCGGAACAGGGACCACCTACGAGCAGTACTTC.

The chain uses TRBV28 and TRBJ2-7; D is ambiguous. The V gene's germline CDR1 is MDHEN and CDR2 SYDVKM. The CDR3 covers 16 residues. V lost 4 bases and J lost 0, with 16 bases in between. Here the CDR3 reads CASSWFGSATSYEQYF. The CDR3 nucleotides are TGTGCCAGCAGTTGGTTTGGCAGTGCTACCTCCTACGAGCAGTACTTC. Using reference TRBV28 and TRBJ2-7 for the parts outside the CDR3, the full variable domain is DVKVTQSSRYLVKRTGEKVFLECVQDMDHENMFWYRQDPGLGLRLIYFSYDVKMKEKGDIPEGYSVSREKKERFSLILESASTNQTSMYLCASSWFGSATSYEQYFGPGTRLTVT.

This clonotype was detected only a few times. The junction differs from germline at one of its ends, possibly a read error. J is TRBJ2-7 and V is TRBV4-2; D not certain. The CDR3 is made up of 12 amino acids. Per the germline V gene, CDR1 is LGHNA and CDR2 is YNFKEQ. The CDR3 protein is CANSDGTYEQYF. As DNA, the CDR3 is TGTGCCAACAGCGACGGAACCTACGAGCAGTACTTC.

V and J are TRBV3-1 and TRBJ1-5; no firm D call. The germline V gene encodes CDR1 LGHDT and CDR2 YNNKEL (reference sequence). Trimming removed 2 bases from V and 6 bases from J, with 8 bases in between. The CDR3 length is 13 residues. This chain's CDR3 is CASSQLRAQPQHF. In DNA, the CDR3 is TGTGCCAGCAGCCAACTAAGGGCTCAGCCCCAGCATTTT.

The V and J genes are TRBV20-1 and TRBJ2-1; D is possibly TRBD2 (5 bases). CDR1 is DFQATT, CDR2 SNEGSKA, per germline (reference sequence). Trimming took 0 bases from V and 6 from J, leaving 9 bases between them. The CDR3 runs to 13 residues. In DNA form, the CDR3 reads TGCAGTGCTAGAGATCTAGAGGGCAATGAGCAGTTCTTC. It codes for CSARDLEGNEQFF.

This clonotype was seen a handful of times. V gene TRBV29-1 combines with J gene TRBJ2-5; TRBD2 matches 9 bases. The CDR3 has 18 residues. Germline CDR1 reads SQVTM; CDR2 reads ANQGSEA. V gave up 5 bases and J gave up 4 bases; unmatched junction bases: 20. CDR3 nucleotide sequence: TGCAGCGTTCCCGCTCGGGAACTAGCGGGTGGTCTCGGAGAGACCCAGTACTTC. It codes for CSVPARELAGGLGETQYF.

V usage is TRBV20-1 and J usage is TRBJ2-5; D gene unclear. The CDR3 runs 17 residues. The germline gives CDR1 DFQATT, CDR2 SNEGSKA (reference sequence). Trimming shortened V by 7 bases and J by 6 bases, and 30 bases separated the two germline ends. The CDR3 reads CSVFQQSSNHFRQTQYF. The CDR3 DNA follows: TGCAGTGTATTCCAGCAGAGCTCCAACCATTTTCGACAGACCCAGTACTTC.

A few counts support this clonotype. This rearrangement joins TRBV27 to TRBJ1-5; D may be TRBD1 (5 bases). Per the germline V gene, CDR1 is MNHEY and CDR2 is SMNVEV (reference sequence). The CDR3 contains 14 residues. V was clipped by 6 bases and J by 4 bases, with 13 bases between them. The CDR3 region is CASRGTGANQPQHF. As DNA, the CDR3 is TGTGCCAGCAGGGGCACAGGAGCTAATCAGCCCCAGCATTTT.

This clonotype was seen a few times. This chain joins TRBV4-1 and TRBJ2-5, with D possibly matching TRBD2 (6 bases). Germline CDR1 MGHRA, CDR2 YSYEKL. The CDR3 consists of 14 residues. V was clipped by 1 base and J by 14 bases, with 20 bases between them. CDR3 sequence: CASSQGSYAGTHYF. The CDR3 bases are TGCGCCAGCAGCCAAGGGTCATACGCGGGAACACACTACTTC.

This clonotype was seen a few times. This sequence joins TRBV25-1 and TRBJ2-7, with D possibly being TRBD2 (6 bases). The CDR3 contains 15 residues. CDR1 MGHDK and CDR2 SYGVNS come from the germline V gene. The germline V and J ends were trimmed by 5 bases and 2 bases, with 16 bases remaining between them. Written as DNA, the CDR3 is TGTGCCAGCAGTCCGGGCGGGAAGAAAACCTACGAGCAGTACTTC. Its protein is CASSPGGKKTYEQYF.

This clonotype has just a few counts. V is TRBV3-1 and J is TRBJ1-4, with unresolved D. V lost 2 bases and J 8 bases, leaving 6 bases between the germline ends. The CDR3 is 12 amino acids. Germline CDR1 LGHDT, CDR2 YNNKEL (reference sequence). The CDR3 is CASSQRWEKLFF. CDR3 nucleotide sequence: TGTGCCAGCAGCCAAAGATGGGAAAAACTGTTTTTT. Drawing the rest from reference TRBV3-1 and TRBJ1-4, the complete variable domain is DTAVSQTPKYLVTQMGNDKSIKCEQNLGHDTMYWYKQDSKKFLKIMFSYNNKELIINETVPNRFSPKSPDKAHLNLHINSLELGDSAVYFCASSQRWEKLFFGSGTQLSVL.

The gene calls are TRBV20-1 and TRBJ2-5; the D is unclear. In germline, CDR1 is DFQATT, CDR2 SNEGSKA (reference sequence). CDR3 length equals 11 residues. Deletions cut 3 bases from V and 5 bases from J, with 7 bases between. CDR3 bases: TGCAGTGCTAGTGTGCGCGAGACCCAGTACTTC. It translates to CSASVRETQYF.

This clonotype was counted between two and nine times. The chain is built from TRBV3-1 and TRBJ2-3, with 8 bases lining up with TRBD1. Trimming cost V 3 bases and J 3 bases; bases outside gene matches: 5. The CDR3 has 15 residues. Germline V gene data show CDR1 as LGHDT and CDR2 as YNNKEL (reference sequence). The CDR3 here is CASSHDRGRTDTQYF. The CDR3 DNA reads TGTGCCAGCAGCCACGACAGGGGCAGGACAGATACGCAGTATTTT.

This clonotype turned up a few times. This chain uses TRBV28 with TRBJ1-2, with D uncertain. There are 13 residues in the CDR3. The germline V and J ends were trimmed by 4 bases and 4 bases, with 10 bases remaining between them. CDR1 and CDR2 (germline): MDHEN, SYDVKM. The CDR3 DNA follows: TGTGCCAGCAGTTCAACAGACGCCTATGGCTACACCTTC. As protein: CASSSTDAYGYTF.

This clonotype occurred a few times. The genes are TRBV28 and TRBJ2-5; D remains ambiguous. The J call is uncertain, as TRBJ2-1 better fits the DNA end. The CDR3 is 13 residues long. CDR1 is MDHEN, CDR2 SYDVKM, per germline. Here the CDR3 reads CASSLSWRNEQFF. The CDR3 nucleotides are TGTGCCAGCAGTTTATCCTGGCGGAATGAGCAGTTCTTC.

This clonotype was detected a few times. This chain joins TRBV28 and TRBJ1-5, with D possibly being TRBD1 (6 bases). The V gene lost 5 bases and the J gene lost 5 bases, with 16 bases spanning the gap. The germline V gene encodes CDR1 MDHEN and CDR2 SYDVKM. The CDR3 runs to 15 residues. The CDR3 here is CASSPYTGIDQPQHF. CDR3 sequence (DNA): TGTGCCAGCAGTCCTTACACAGGGATCGATCAGCCCCAGCATTTT.

A few counts support this clonotype. The gene calls are TRBV20-1 and TRBJ2-4, with 7 bases fitting TRBD1. V shed 3 bases, J shed 1 base, and the junction held 6 bases outside the gene matches. CDR1 and CDR2 from the germline V gene are DFQATT and SNEGSKA (reference sequence). The CDR3 is made up of 15 amino acids. The CDR3 sequence is CSASPGTEAKNIQYF. The DNA for the CDR3 is TGCAGTGCTAGTCCCGGGACAGAGGCCAAAAACATTCAGTACTTC.

The chain uses TRBV20-1 and TRBJ2-7, with 9 bases that match TRBD2. The CDR3 is 15 residues long. V dropped 5 bases and J dropped 6; count of bases not matched to a gene: 14. Germline V gives CDR1 DFQATT, CDR2 SNEGSKA (reference sequence). For the CDR3, the DNA is TGCAGTGCTCCCCGTCCGGGACTAGCAGAAATCGAGCAGTACTTC. Amino acids: CSAPRPGLAEIEQYF.